These T cell receptor beta chains were read from a single sample in a study of blood T cell repertoires in COVID-19. Some clones are missing from TCRdb's copy, which holds only in-frame ones; the method was immunoSEQ multiplex PCR. The sample records approximately 270,000 clones, about nine tenths being singletons. Sequencing was performed on peripheral blood. These receptor sequences come from a man in his forties with active or convalescent COVID-19. Each CDR3 is given with its conserved first and last residue.

v_call	j_call	cdr3_aa
TRBV7-9	TRBJ1-2	CASREGLTANYGYTF
TRBV18	TRBJ2-7	CASSPLGVEQYF
TRBV5-4	TRBJ2-1	CASSRGRDSYNEQFF
TRBV5-4	TRBJ2-3	CASSFGGLGGLATDTQYF
TRBV30	TRBJ1-1	CAWSEDSANTEAFF
TRBV25-1	TRBJ2-2	CASTSQARGTGELFF
TRBV6-1	TRBJ2-3	CASSEDRTVDTQYF
TRBV18	TRBJ1-1	CASSPSRSAEAFF
TRBV14	TRBJ2-1	CASGGVGNEQFF
TRBV25-1	TRBJ2-5	CASSEYRGLSSGTQYF
TRBV30	TRBJ1-4	CAWSVGVGELFF
TRBV6-1	TRBJ1-6	CASSERSGSYNSPLHF
TRBV24-1	TRBJ1-2	CATSGTGNYGYTF
TRBV10-3	TRBJ2-3	CAIRAGDADTQYF
TRBV5-1	TRBJ1-3	CASSLDSLNTIYF
TRBV27	TRBJ2-2	CASSFYGATGELFF
TRBV29-1	TRBJ2-3	CSVQRAGGSTDTQYF
TRBV19	TRBJ2-1	CASRNRVLGNEQFF
TRBV4-1	TRBJ2-1	CASSQVTARGSYNEQFF
TRBV5-5	TRBJ2-2	CASSFYGTGNTGELFF
TRBV14	TRBJ1-2	CASSFQGAGYGYTF
TRBV5-1	TRBJ1-3	CASSRATGASGNTIYF
TRBV28	TRBJ2-5	CASRGTGGAGETQYF
TRBV19	TRBJ1-2	CASTAGGYGYTF
TRBV4-1	TRBJ2-3	CASSQVGGSDTQYF
TRBV5-1	TRBJ2-1	CASYNPSGQEQFF
TRBV21-1	TRBJ1-1	CASNATVNTEAFF
TRBV5-5	TRBJ2-1	CASSLTVRVVDEQFF
TRBV5-1	TRBJ1-2	CASSLSSAGDYGYTF
TRBV7-2	TRBJ1-1	CASSTQAGGAAFF
TRBV7-9	TRBJ1-6	CAGHSATNSPLHF
TRBV9	TRBJ1-2	CASSAGQSGYTF
TRBV11-3	TRBJ1-1	CASSLQGGSEAFF
TRBV7-7	TRBJ2-5	CASSFRDYPQETQYF
TRBV18	TRBJ1-6	CASSPPGQGRSYSPLHF
TRBV12-5	TRBJ2-7	CASGLAVGVAYEQYF
TRBV6-5	TRBJ1-1	CASSRVNTEAFF
TRBV7-9	TRBJ1-1	CASSRGLNTEAFF
TRBV5-5	TRBJ1-2	CASSLVGGPNYGYTF
TRBV18	TRBJ2-5	CASSLNQGARETQYF
TRBV7-8	TRBJ2-6	CASSLARRFGSGANVLTF
TRBV19	TRBJ2-7	CASSPRQGAREQYF
TRBV12-5	TRBJ2-7	CASGLVTPRDEQYF
TRBV11-2	TRBJ1-2	CASSLDMGQPSF
TRBV5-6	TRBJ2-7	CASSFGSGVPYEQYF
TRBV5-1	TRBJ1-6	CASSPYGQGDNSPLHF
TRBV6-6	TRBJ2-7	CASAKWQNKGREQYF
TRBV28	TRBJ2-1	CASSSLAGNLNEQFF
TRBV5-1	TRBJ2-1	CASSLELAGSYNEQFF
TRBV24-1	TRBJ2-3	CATSVQGITDTQYF
TRBV5-6	TRBJ2-5	CASSSWGQGEETQYF
TRBV29-1	TRBJ1-3	CSVEDPGSGNTIYF
TRBV2	TRBJ1-1	CASSEGGNTEAFF
TRBV24-1	TRBJ2-7	CATSDDRGGEQYF
TRBV10-3	TRBJ2-3	CAITGDQGDTQYF
TRBV5-8	TRBJ1-3	CASSSTDSPGNTIYF